The next 10 T cell receptor beta chains were all read from a single sample in a study of cytomegalovirus exposure and HLA in healthy donors. The PCR employed 60 Vbeta primers together with 13 Jbeta primers. Clones were read by immunoSEQ multiplex PCR, and TCRdb kept only the in-frame ones, dropping some. The data contain around 200,000 clones, approximately 90% of them seen just once; the ten biggest clones take up roughly 1%. The sequenced material came from PBMCs. These receptors all come from a woman under 30 in good health and CMV-seronegative.

This clone was recorded once. This rearrangement joins TRBV5-3 to TRBJ1-1; D is ambiguous. TRBV5-3 qualifies as an ORF whose function is uncertain. CDR3 length: 14 residues. The germline V and J ends were trimmed by 4 bases and 1 base, with 11 bases remaining between them. The DNA for the CDR3 is TGTGCCAGAAGCCAAACCACACGGAACACTGAAGCTTTCTTT. It codes for CARSQTTRNTEAFF.

V gene TRBV4-1 combines with J gene TRBJ2-7; no clear D. The CDR3 extends over 12 amino acids. V lost 0 bases and J 5 bases, leaving 5 bases between the germline ends. Per germline, CDR1 MGHRA and CDR2 YSYEKL. The CDR3 DNA reads TGCGCCAGCAGCCAAGATCTCCACGAGCAGTACTTC. Amino acids: CASSQDLHEQYF.

CDR3 sequence: CASSPIEGFRNQPQHF. The CDR3 DNA is TGTGCCAGCAGTCCCATCGAGGGCTTTCGCAATCAGCCCCAGCATTTT. The chain is built from TRBV5-5 and TRBJ1-5; D not certain. V gave up 5 bases and J gave up 2 bases, with 17 bases separating them. The CDR3 consists of 16 residues. CDR1 is SGHKS and CDR2 is YYEKEE in the germline V gene (reference sequence).

This clone was seen once. The rearrangement links TRBV28 to TRBJ2-7; TRBD2 is a possible D gene (7 bases). Per the germline V gene, CDR1 is MDHEN and CDR2 is SYDVKM. With 2 bases removed from V and 3 bases from J, the gap between germline ends came to 23 bases. The CDR3 covers 18 residues. This chain's CDR3 is CASSLTLVVTGRGYEQYF. CDR3 bases: TGTGCCAGCAGTTTAACGTTGGTTGTTACAGGGAGGGGCTACGAGCAGTACTTC.

DNA of the CDR3: TGTGCCAGCAGTTTGCAGGGGCTTTCCGTCACTGAAGCTTTCTTT. Protein: CASSLQGLSVTEAFF. The J gene is TRBJ1-1, the V gene TRBV6-1; the D gene is possibly TRBD1 (6 bases). The CDR3 loop spans 15 amino acids. Trimming took 5 bases from V and 4 from J, leaving 17 bases between them. In germline, CDR1 is MNHNS, CDR2 SASEGT.

The rearrangement uses TRBV25-1 and TRBJ2-7; no clear D. Germline-derived CDR1 and CDR2 are MGHDK and SYGVNS. This CDR3 has 10 amino acids. Trimming removed 6 bases from V and 5 bases from J, with 5 bases in between. This CDR3 reads CASRANEQYF. The CDR3 DNA is TGTGCCAGCAGGGCAAACGAGCAGTACTTC.

As to this clone: One junction end does not reproduce the germline sequence, and a read error may be involved. The chain carries TRBV7-9 and TRBJ1-2; D call uncertain. This CDR3 has 12 residues. The germline gives CDR1 SEHNR, CDR2 FQNEAQ (reference sequence). For the CDR3, the DNA is TGTTCCAGCAGATCCCTATTAGAGGGCTACACCTTC. Protein: CSSRSLLEGYTF.

The chain joins TRBV27 to TRBJ2-7; 8 nucleotides align to TRBD1. Germline CDR1 and CDR2: MNHEY and SMNVEV (reference sequence). The CDR3 extends over 15 amino acids. With 3 bases clipped from V and 2 bases from J, the junction kept 6 bases outside the gene matches. The CDR3 loop is CASSFSQGAAYEQYF. The CDR3 region has the DNA TGTGCCAGCAGTTTTTCGCAGGGGGCGGCCTACGAGCAGTACTTC.

On this clone: The junction shows a germline mismatch at one end, possibly a read error. This sample also contains other DNA sequences that code for the same CDR3. The chain combines TRBV5-4 with TRBJ2-2; D is unresolved. The CDR3 is 12 residues long. CDR1 SGHNT and CDR2 YYREEE come from the germline V gene (reference sequence). In nucleotides, the CDR3 is TGCGCCAGCAGCCCTTACACCGGGGAGCTGTTTTTT. Amino acid sequence: CASSPYTGELFF.

The rearrangement joins TRBV18 to TRBJ1-1; the D gene is possibly TRBD1 (6 bases). V shed 4 bases and J shed 8 bases, with 11 bases lying between them. CDR1 is KGHSH, CDR2 LQKENI, per germline. The CDR3 extends over 12 amino acids. The CDR3 nucleotides are TGTGCCAGCTCACAACTAGACAGGGAAGCTTTCTTT. As protein: CASSQLDREAFF.